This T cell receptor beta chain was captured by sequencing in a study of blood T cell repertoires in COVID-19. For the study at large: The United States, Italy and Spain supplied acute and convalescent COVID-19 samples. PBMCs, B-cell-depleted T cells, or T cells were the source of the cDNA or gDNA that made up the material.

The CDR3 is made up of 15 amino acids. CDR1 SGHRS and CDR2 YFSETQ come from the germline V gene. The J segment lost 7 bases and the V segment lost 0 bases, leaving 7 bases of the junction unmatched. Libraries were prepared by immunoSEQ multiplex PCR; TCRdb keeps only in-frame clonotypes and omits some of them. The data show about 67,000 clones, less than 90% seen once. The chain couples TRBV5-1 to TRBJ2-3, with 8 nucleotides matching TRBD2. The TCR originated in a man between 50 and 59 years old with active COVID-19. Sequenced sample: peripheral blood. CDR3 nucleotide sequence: TGCGCCAGCAGCTTGGCCCTGGCGGGGGGACATACGCAGTATTTT. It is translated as CASSLALAGGHTQYF.